The 13 T cell receptor beta chains below were found in one sample sequenced in a study of shared clonotypes between healthy human individuals. Naive CD8 populations comprised CD45RO-negative cells positively selected for CCR7, excluding terminally differentiated effector memory CD45RA+ cells. Clones were sequenced by immunoSEQ multiplex PCR, and TCRdb holds only the in-frame ones, with some missing. The table shows some 2.1 million clones, with roughly 94% occurring only once. The sequencing sample was made of naive CD8+ T cells sorted from blood. Source of these receptors: a man between 18 and 29 years old in good health.

The genes are TRBV4-3 and TRBJ2-7; D is unresolved. With 0 bases removed from V and 1 base from J, the gap between germline ends came to 10 bases. The CDR3 consists of 15 residues. The germline CDR1 and CDR2 sequences are LGHNA and YSLEER. This CDR3 is CASSQEMGPSYEQYF. For the CDR3, the DNA is TGCGCCAGCAGCCAAGAAATGGGCCCTTCCTACGAGCAGTACTTC.

This chain uses TRBV10-3 with TRBJ2-1; 11 bases match TRBD1. Germline CDR1 and CDR2: ENHRY and SYGVKD. V dropped 4 bases and J dropped 5; count of bases not matched to a gene: 4. The CDR3 is made up of 15 amino acids. Written as DNA, the CDR3 is TGTGCCATCAGTGGCGGGACAGGGGGACACAATGAGCAGTTCTTC. It encodes CAISGGTGGHNEQFF.

The J gene is TRBJ1-2, the V gene TRBV29-1, with D possibly matching TRBD1 (5 bases). The germline CDR1 and CDR2 sequences are SQVTM and ANQGSEA. CDR3 length equals 14 residues. V shed 4 bases and J shed 6 bases, with 18 bases lying between them. Written as DNA, the CDR3 is TGCAGCGTTGCTGAAGGGGCAGGTGGGGATGGCTACACCTTC. Translated: CSVAEGAGGDGYTF.

V usage is TRBV4-1 and J usage is TRBJ2-5, with 8 bases identical to TRBD1. This CDR3 region has 15 residues. V dropped 4 bases and J dropped 1; count of bases not matched to a gene: 5. Germline lookup yields CDR1 MGHRA and CDR2 YSYEKL. The CDR3 nucleotides read TGCGCCAGCAGCCGCCCGACAGGGGCCCAAGAGACCCAGTACTTC. It is translated as CASSRPTGAQETQYF.

This chain's CDR3 is CASSRDSMNTEAFF. CDR3 DNA sequence: TGCGCCAGCAGCAGAGACAGTATGAACACTGAAGCTTTCTTT. This chain links TRBV10-1 with TRBJ1-1, with TRBD1 as a possible D gene (5 bases). The germline V gene encodes CDR1 WNHNN and CDR2 SYGVQD (reference sequence). With 6 bases removed from V and 0 bases from J, the gap between germline ends came to 11 bases. This CDR3 has 14 amino acids.

The genes are TRBV5-4 and TRBJ1-2; maybe TRBD1 (5 bases). Trimming shortened V by 5 bases and J by 4 bases, and 15 bases separated the two germline ends. This CDR3 spans 14 amino acids. Germline loops: CDR1 SGHNT, CDR2 YYREEE (reference sequence). CDR3 DNA: TGTGCCAGCAGGGGGGACGGACTACTCTATGGCTACACCTTC. Its translation: CASRGDGLLYGYTF.

On this clone: The same CDR3 is also encoded by other DNA sequences in this sample. This chain uses TRBV7-8 with TRBJ2-7; D may be TRBD2 (6 bases). Deletions cut 3 bases from V and 3 bases from J, with 9 bases between. Germline CDR1 is SGHVS and CDR2 is FQNEAQ. CDR3 size: 13 residues. This chain's CDR3 is CASSFGGDYEQYF. The CDR3, as DNA: TGTGCCAGCAGCTTTGGCGGGGACTACGAGCAGTACTTC. Complete variable domain (other parts from reference TRBV7-8 and TRBJ2-7): GAGVSQSPRYKVAKRGQDVALRCDPISGHVSLFWYQQALGQGPEFLTYFQNEAQLDKSGLPSDRFFAERPEGSVSTLKIQRTQQEDSAVYLCASSFGGDYEQYFGPGTRLTVT.

The chain joins TRBV6-1 to TRBJ2-7; 8 nucleotides line up with TRBD1. The CDR3 totals 15 residues. With V trimmed by 8 bases and J by 1 base, 10 bases remained unmatched. Germline CDR1 reads MNHNS; CDR2 reads SASEGT. The CDR3 nucleotides read TGTGCCAGCTGCCACCGGGACAGGTCATCCTACGAGCAGTACTTC. Translating it yields CASCHRDRSSYEQYF.

The V and J genes are TRBV5-1 and TRBJ2-7, with 7 bases matching TRBD2. The V and J ends lost 0 bases and 5 bases, in that order; junction bases with no gene match: 5. Germline V gene data show CDR1 as SGHRS and CDR2 as YFSETQ. The length of the CDR3 is 14 residues. CDR3 in amino acids: CASSLDPRGDEQYF. The CDR3 nucleotides are TGCGCCAGCAGCTTGGACCCCCGGGGGGACGAGCAGTACTTC.

The V call is TRBV4-3, the J call TRBJ2-3, with 13 bases aligning to TRBD2. This CDR3 has 16 amino acids. V shed 0 bases and J 10 bases; nucleotides not matched to a gene: 7. Germline V gene lookup returns CDR1 LGHNA and CDR2 YSLEER. This chain's CDR3 is CASSQDRTSGGGAQYF. CDR3 sequence (DNA): TGCGCCAGCAGCCAAGATAGGACTAGCGGGGGAGGGGCGCAGTATTTT.

The rearrangement links TRBV27 to TRBJ1-1; tentatively, D is TRBD1 (5 bases). V lost 5 bases and J 4 bases, leaving 17 bases between the germline ends. CDR1 is MNHEY and CDR2 is SMNVEV in the germline V gene (reference sequence). The length of the CDR3 is 15 residues. Written as DNA, the CDR3 is TGTGCCAGCAGTCTGCACAGGCTCGGGGGCACTGAAGCTTTCTTT. It specifies CASSLHRLGGTEAFF.

The J gene is TRBJ2-1, the V gene TRBV2; 7 nucleotides align to TRBD1. The length of the CDR3 is 12 residues. Germline CDR1 reads SNHLY; CDR2 reads FYNNEI. V lost 4 bases and J lost 8; bases outside the gene matches: 2. The CDR3 here is CASSGGGDEQFF. The CDR3 coding sequence is TGTGCCAGCAGTGGAGGGGGCGATGAGCAGTTCTTC.

This clone was detected a few times. The sample contains more than one DNA sequence encoding this CDR3. The chain links TRBV27 to TRBJ1-5; no clear D. V was pared by 5 bases and J by 1 base, with 6 bases between. CDR3 size: 13 residues. CDR1 is MNHEY and CDR2 is SMNVEV in the germline V gene (reference sequence). CDR3 region: CASSPFSNQPQHF. In nucleotides, the CDR3 is TGTGCCAGCAGTCCCTTCAGCAATCAGCCCCAGCATTTT.